The 15 T cell receptor beta chains presented below share a single source sample, sequenced in a study of early T cells in non-severe SARS-CoV-2 infection. From the 5' RACE reads, TCRdb called clonotypes with MiXCR, one entry per CDR3 protein. This table holds over 50,000 distinct CDR3 sequences, roughly 13% found once. Input material: whole blood. These receptors were taken from an adult who was a healthcare worker with PCR-confirmed SARS-CoV-2 infection or an uninfected control (not recorded which).

The rearrangement uses TRBV6-1 and TRBJ1-5; 8 nucleotides agree with TRBD1. Germline CDR1 reads MNHNS; CDR2 reads SASEGT. The length of the CDR3 is 14 residues. Trimming cost V 6 bases and J 4 bases; bases outside gene matches: 5. The CDR3 sequence is CASSGTGNNQPQHF. Here the CDR3 DNA reads TGTGCCAGCAGCGGGACAGGTAATAATCAGCCCCAGCATTTT.

This clonotype came up a few times. V and J are TRBV19 and TRBJ1-5; unclear D gene. Germline assignment: CDR1 LNHDA and CDR2 SQIVND (reference sequence). Trimming took 6 bases from V and 6 from J, leaving 12 bases between them. CDR3 size: 13 residues. The DNA for the CDR3 is TGTGCCAGTAGCCGGGCCTTGGGTCAGCCCCAGCATTTT. Translation gives CASSRALGQPQHF.

The V and J genes are TRBV27 and TRBJ2-7; D is possibly TRBD2 (6 bases). Trimming pared 2 bases from V and 4 bases from J, leaving 12 bases between. CDR1 and CDR2 (germline): MNHEY, SMNVEV (reference sequence). The CDR3 runs 14 residues. Written as DNA, the CDR3 is TGTGCCAGCAGTTTACGGCCTGGGGGGTACGAGCAGTACTTC. Translated: CASSLRPGGYEQYF.

This clonotype has at least ten counts. The CDR3 bases are TGTGCCAGCAGTTACTCGTGGAGGGGGAGAGGAAACACCATATATTTT. Translation: CASSYSWRGRGNTIYF. The V gene is TRBV6-5, the J gene TRBJ1-3, with a tentative D call TRBD1 (6 bases). The germline V and J ends were trimmed by 0 bases and 4 bases, with 13 bases remaining between them. This CDR3 spans 16 amino acids. Germline values: CDR1 MNHEY, CDR2 SVGAGI.

The chain has TRBV10-3 and TRBJ2-3; TRBD2 matches 7 bases. The CDR3 sequence is 15 residues long. V lost 4 bases, J lost 4 bases, and 8 bases stayed unmatched. From germline, CDR1 is ENHRY and CDR2 SYGVKD. The CDR3 DNA follows: TGTGCCATCAGTGCTGCGGGAGTAGTCGCAGATACGCAGTATTTT. Protein sequence: CAISAAGVVADTQYF.

The chain is built from TRBV6-1 and TRBJ2-5; 7 nucleotides line up with TRBD2. Germline CDR1 MNHNS, CDR2 SASEGT. The CDR3 extends over 16 amino acids. J lost 1 base, V lost 3 bases, and 8 bases had no gene match. The CDR3 DNA reads TGTGCCAGCAGTGATCTTAGCGGGTCTATCCAAGAGACCCAGTACTTC. Amino acids: CASSDLSGSIQETQYF.

This clonotype was counted ten times or more. The chain combines TRBV6-5 with TRBJ2-7; TRBD2 agrees at 14 bases. The CDR3 is 15 amino acids. V was pared by 4 bases and J by 5 bases, with 4 bases of the junction left unmatched. The V gene's germline CDR1 is MNHEY and CDR2 SVGAGI. CDR3 residues: CASSSGLAGVNEQYF. CDR3 coding DNA: TGTGCCAGCAGTTCGGGACTAGCGGGAGTAAACGAGCAGTACTTC.

This clonotype came up many times. The rearrangement joins TRBV5-4 to TRBJ2-1, with 7 bases matching TRBD1. After removal of 3 bases from V and 2 bases from J, the junction contained 8 bases not matched to a gene. Germline CDR1 SGHNT, CDR2 YYREEE (reference sequence). The CDR3 is 16 amino acids. The CDR3 DNA reads as TGTGCCAGCAGCTCAGGGGGAAAAGGAGCCTACAATGAGCAGTTCTTC. Translation: CASSSGGKGAYNEQFF.

This clonotype was picked up many times. In DNA form, the CDR3 reads TGTGCCACCAGTGATTGGATCGGGACTACGTACAATGAGCAGTTCTTC. This codes for CATSDWIGTTYNEQFF. The chain couples TRBV24-1 to TRBJ2-1; 7 nucleotides align to TRBD2. The trim removed 2 bases at V and 4 bases at J, leaving 7 bases unmatched. Germline V CDR1 and CDR2: KGHDR, SFDVKD. The CDR3 has 16 amino acids.

The chain has TRBV28 and TRBJ1-2, with 8 bases fitting TRBD1. Losses at the gene ends were 4 bases for V and 2 bases for J; bases not matched to a gene: 6. The CDR3 sequence is 15 residues long. Per the germline V gene, CDR1 is MDHEN and CDR2 is SYDVKM. The CDR3 DNA follows: TGTGCCAGCAGTTCCCACAGGACAGGGAACTATGGCTACACCTTC. This codes for CASSSHRTGNYGYTF.

Points on this clonotype: Because it lacks the conserved phenylalanine or tryptophan at the end, this CDR3 is likely a read error. The gene calls are TRBV7-8 and TRBJ2-7, with D hard to call. Germline V lookup: CDR1 SGHVS, CDR2 FQNEAQ. The CDR3 runs 14 residues. The germline V and J ends were trimmed by 4 bases and 3 bases, with 13 bases remaining between them. The CDR3 loop reads CASSYRPRSYEQYL. In DNA form, the CDR3 reads TGTGCCAGCAGCTATCGCCCGAGGAGCTACGAGCAGTACCTC.

J is TRBJ2-3 and V is TRBV29-1, with no clear D. Trimming took off 7 bases at V and 0 bases at J, with 8 bases between the two ends. This CDR3 spans 12 amino acids. Germline V CDR1 and CDR2: SQVTM, ANQGSEA. The CDR3 reads CSGTISTDTQYF. The CDR3 DNA reads TGCAGCGGGACGATTAGCACAGATACGCAGTATTTT.

Concerning this clonotype: A much larger clone is a single base away; this may be a read error. The chain employs TRBV29-1 and TRBJ1-5; D not resolved. Germline V gene sequence: CDR1 SQVTM, CDR2 ANQGSEA. The CDR3 consists of 13 residues. Trimming removed 5 bases from V and 3 bases from J, with 11 bases in between. CDR3: CSVLSHDNQPQHF. In DNA form, the CDR3 reads TGCAGCGTTTTGTCACACGACAATCAGCCCCAGCATTTT.

This clonotype was seen ten or more times. V and J are TRBV19 and TRBJ1-4; D not certain. The V end was cut by 3 bases, the J end by 2 bases, with 1 base between. The CDR3 covers 12 residues. The V gene's germline CDR1 is LNHDA and CDR2 SQIVND (reference sequence). The CDR3 here is CASSMTNEKLFF. The CDR3 DNA sequence: TGTGCCAGTAGTATGACTAATGAAAAACTGTTTTTT.

This clonotype was counted ten times or more. This chain uses TRBV11-2 with TRBJ2-1; D may be TRBD1 (7 bases). Germline values: CDR1 SGHAT, CDR2 FQNNGV. V lost 11 bases and J 5 bases, leaving 16 bases between the germline ends. The CDR3 extends over 13 amino acids. The CDR3 DNA sequence: TGTGCCGGAGGGGGCGGTGGGCACAATGAGCAGTTCTTC. It yields the protein CAGGGGGHNEQFF. Complete variable domain (other parts from reference TRBV11-2 and TRBJ2-1): EAGVAQSPRYKIIEKRQSVAFWCNPISGHATLYWYQQILGQGPKLLIQFQNNGVVDDSQLPKDRFSAERLKGVDSTLKIQPAKLEDSAVYLCAGGGGGHNEQFFGPGTRLTVL.